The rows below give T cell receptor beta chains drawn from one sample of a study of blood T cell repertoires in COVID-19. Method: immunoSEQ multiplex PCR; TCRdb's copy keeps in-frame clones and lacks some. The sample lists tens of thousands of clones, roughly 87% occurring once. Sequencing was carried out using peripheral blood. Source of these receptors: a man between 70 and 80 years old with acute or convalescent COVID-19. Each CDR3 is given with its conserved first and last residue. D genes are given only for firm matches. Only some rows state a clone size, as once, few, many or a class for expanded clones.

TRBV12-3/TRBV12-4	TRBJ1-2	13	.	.	CASSSLQTGGYTF	TGTGCCAGCAGTTCGTTGCAGACAGGAGGCTACACCTTC
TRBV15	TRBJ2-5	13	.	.	CATSRGAEETQYF	TGTGCCACCAGCAGGGGGGCGGAGGAGACCCAGTACTTC
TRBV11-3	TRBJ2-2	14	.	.	CASSLKGGTGELFF	TGTGCCAGCAGCTTAAAAGGGGGCACCGGGGAGCTGTTTTTT
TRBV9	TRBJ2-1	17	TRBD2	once	CASSPRLAVSSYNEQFF	TGTGCCAGCAGCCCACGACTAGCGGTGAGCTCCTACAATGAGCAGTTCTTC
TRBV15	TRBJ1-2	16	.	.	CATSRDHLEGRSGYTF	TGTGCCACCAGCAGAGATCATTTGGAGGGGCGGTCTGGCTACACCTTC
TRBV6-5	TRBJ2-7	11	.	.	CASRSSYEQYF	TGTGCCAGCAGGTCTAGCTACGAGCAGTACTTC
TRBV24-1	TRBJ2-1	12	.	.	CATSDTLTGPFF	TGTGCCACCAGTGATACTCTGACAGGACCGTTCTTC
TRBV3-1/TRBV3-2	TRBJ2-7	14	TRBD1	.	CASSRGQGFGEQYF	TGTGCCAGCTCCCGGGGACAGGGCTTTGGCGAGCAGTACTTC
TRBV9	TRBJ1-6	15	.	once	CASSVGGSPNSPLHF	TGTGCCAGCAGCGTAGGAGGGTCCCCCAATTCACCCCTCCACTTT
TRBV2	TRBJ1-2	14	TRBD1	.	CASRDDRGVGGYTF	TGTGCCAGCAGAGACGACAGGGGAGTAGGTGGCTACACCTTC
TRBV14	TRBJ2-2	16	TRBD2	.	CASSPLAGAGTGELFF	TGTGCCAGCAGCCCACTAGCGGGAGCCGGCACCGGGGAGCTGTTTTTT
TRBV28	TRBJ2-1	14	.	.	CASRGGYRPNEQFF	TGTGCCAGCAGGGGGGGTTATAGACCTAATGAGCAGTTCTTC
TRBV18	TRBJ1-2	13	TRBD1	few	CASSPLTGDGYTF	TGTGCCAGCTCACCGCTTACAGGGGACGGCTACACCTTC
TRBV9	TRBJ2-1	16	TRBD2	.	CASSVAGTSGYNEQFF	TGTGCCAGCAGCGTAGCGGGGACTAGCGGGTATAATGAGCAGTTCTTC
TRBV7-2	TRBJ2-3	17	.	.	CASSSLRGGGITDTQYF	TGTGCCAGCAGCTCCCTTAGGGGGGGTGGGATAACAGATACGCAGTATTTT
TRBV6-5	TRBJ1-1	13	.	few	CASSWGQNTEAFF	TGTGCCAGCAGCTGGGGACAAAACACTGAAGCTTTCTTT
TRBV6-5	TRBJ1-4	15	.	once	CASSSLGGDGEKLFF	TGTGCCAGCAGTTCCTTGGGAGGGGACGGTGAAAAACTGTTTTTT
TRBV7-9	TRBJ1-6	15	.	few	CASSLGQGSNSPLHF	TGTGCCAGCAGCTTAGGCCAGGGCTCGAATTCACCCCTCCACTTT